This TCR beta chain was sequenced in a study of neoadjuvant anti-PD-1 for oral cavity cancer. Findings and limits, study-wide: TCR analyses covered only a few patients per response group.

Sample time point: after neoadjuvant nivolumab, at surgical resection. Here immunoSEQ multiplex PCR was the method, and the copy in TCRdb shows in-frame clones only, minus some. The sample includes tens of thousands of clones, 27% of them seen just once. On this clone itself: What it binds is unknown.

V was cut by 1 base and J by 2 bases, with 12 bases left in between. The CDR3 is 15 residues long. Germline V gene sequence: CDR1 SGHRS, CDR2 YFSETQ. The sequence was collected from a person aged 35-79 years with oral cavity squamous cell carcinoma. Sequencing used tumor tissue, obtained after nivolumab (anti-PD-1) treatment. The rearrangement uses TRBV5-1 and TRBJ1-2; unclear D gene. CDR3 bases: TGCGCCAGCAGCTTGCTGGGCGAAACGAACTATGGCTACACCTTC. It specifies CASSLLGETNYGYTF.